This T cell receptor beta chain comes out of a study of cytomegalovirus exposure and HLA in healthy donors. In this sample, this clone turned up once. Vbeta (60) and Jbeta (13) primers were used in the PCR. Sequencing was performed with immunoSEQ multiplex PCR; in TCRdb, only in-frame clones are kept and a portion is missing. The sample carries approximately 200,000 clones, around 80% recorded once. The source is a woman aged 25 to 45 in good health and CMV-seropositive. Sequencing used PBMCs.

The CDR3: CASSRPGRGNQETQYF. In DNA, the CDR3 is TGCGCCAGCAGCCGGCCTGGGAGGGGGAATCAAGAGACCCAGTACTTC. The chain has TRBV4-1 and TRBJ2-5; D perhaps matches TRBD2 (7 bases). The CDR3 is made up of 16 amino acids. Germline V lookup: CDR1 MGHRA, CDR2 YSYEKL. V was trimmed by 4 bases and J by 2 bases, leaving 17 bases between them.